This T cell receptor beta chain derives from a study of CXCR3-negative and CXCR3-positive naive CD8 T cells. Overall study context: Each library held about 1.5 +/- 0.3 million TRB reads, roughly 150 million in total. Findings and limits, study-wide: Diversity proved comparably high across both naive subsets and much lower in memory CD8+ cells. TRB CDR3s of CXCR3-positive naive cells were more hydrophobic than those of CXCR3-negative naive cells.

UMI-labeled 5' RACE yielded the TRB cDNA libraries. TCRdb re-called the 5' RACE reads; one entry per CDR3 protein, DNA not given. The listing records 75,000 to 100,000 distinct CDR3 sequences. The CDR3 covers 15 residues. The germline V gene has CDR1 SQVTM and CDR2 ANQGSEA. Comments on this clonotype: The antigen is unknown.

Every CD8+ T cell subset underwent triplicate sorting at around 300,000 cells apiece. A CD45RO-CCR7+CD27+CD95- profile was what naive CD8+ T cells displayed. The rearrangement uses TRBV29-1 and TRBJ2-7; lacking DNA, the TRBD2 call made by TCRdb goes unchecked. This TCR was recovered from a human donor in good health. Some clones in this sample may be carry-over from other donors' samples. The material sequenced was naive CXCR3+ CD8+ T cells from blood. Documented subset: CD45RO-CCR7+CD27+CD95- naive CD8+ T cells expressing CXCR3 (TNR3+). The CDR3 sequence: CSVVAQREPLYEQYF.